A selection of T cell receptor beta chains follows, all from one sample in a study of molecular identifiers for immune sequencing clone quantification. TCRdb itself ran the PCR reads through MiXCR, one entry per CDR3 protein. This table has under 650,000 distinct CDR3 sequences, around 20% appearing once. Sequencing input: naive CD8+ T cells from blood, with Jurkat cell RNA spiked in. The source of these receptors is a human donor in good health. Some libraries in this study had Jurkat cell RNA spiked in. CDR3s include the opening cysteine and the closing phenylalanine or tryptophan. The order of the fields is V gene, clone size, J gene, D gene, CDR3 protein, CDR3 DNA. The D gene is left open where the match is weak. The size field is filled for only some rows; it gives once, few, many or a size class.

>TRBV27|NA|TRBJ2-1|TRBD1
CASSPTETGFYNEQFF
TGTGCCAGCAGTCCCACAGAGACAGGGTTCTACAATGAGCAGTTCTTC
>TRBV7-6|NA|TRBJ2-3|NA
CASSLDTPGGRESTDTQYF
TGTGCCAGCAGCTTAGATACCCCCGGGGGGCGGGAGAGCACAGATACGCAGTATTTT
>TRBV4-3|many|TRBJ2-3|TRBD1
CASSQDRTGPRRDTQYF
TGCGCCAGCAGCCAAGACCGGACAGGGCCCCGGAGGGATACGCAGTATTTT
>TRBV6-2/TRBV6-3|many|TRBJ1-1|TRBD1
CASSYSTGTGNTEAFF
TGTGCCAGCAGTTACTCGACGGGGACAGGGAACACTGAAGCTTTCTTT
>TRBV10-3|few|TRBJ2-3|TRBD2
CAISTSGGASPDTQYF
TGTGCCATCAGTACTAGCGGGGGGGCCTCCCCAGATACGCAGTATTTT
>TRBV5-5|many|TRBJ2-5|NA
CASSLHTPGQETQYF
TGTGCCAGCAGCCTCCATACCCCAGGACAAGAGACCCAGTACTTC
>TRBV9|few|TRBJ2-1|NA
CASSVDRAGDDYNEQFF
TGTGCCAGCAGCGTAGACAGGGCTGGGGACGACTACAATGAGCAGTTCTTC
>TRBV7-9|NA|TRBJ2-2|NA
CANNQEDPNTGELFF
TGTGCCAACAATCAAGAGGACCCGAACACCGGGGAGCTGTTTTTT
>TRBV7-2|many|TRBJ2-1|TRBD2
CASSPRRWVSGGAWDEQFF
TGTGCCAGCAGCCCCCGCCGTTGGGTGAGCGGGGGAGCTTGGGATGAGCAGTTCTTC
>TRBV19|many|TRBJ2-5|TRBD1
CASDNSGGIAPETQYF
TGTGCCAGTGATAATTCAGGGGGAATCGCTCCGGAGACCCAGTACTTC
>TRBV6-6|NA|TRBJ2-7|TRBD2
CAGSDGLAGAYEQYF
TGTGCCGGCAGTGATGGACTAGCGGGTGCCTACGAGCAGTACTTC
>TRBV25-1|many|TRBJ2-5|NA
CASSGFAWGETQYF
TGTGCCAGCAGTGGGTTCGCTTGGGGAGAGACCCAGTACTTC
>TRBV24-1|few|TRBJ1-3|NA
CATRDGTNRFSGNTIYF
TGTGCCACCAGGGACGGGACAAACCGTTTCTCTGGAAACACCATATATTTT
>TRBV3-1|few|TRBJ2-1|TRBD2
CASSQSGREGEQFF
TGTGCCAGCAGCCAAAGCGGGAGGGAGGGTGAGCAGTTCTTC
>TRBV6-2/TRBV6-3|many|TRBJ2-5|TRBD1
CASTLTGGRETQYF
TGTGCCAGCACCCTGACAGGGGGCCGCGAGACCCAGTACTTC
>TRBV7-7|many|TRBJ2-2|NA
CASSHSPRAANTGELFF
TGTGCCAGCAGCCATAGCCCCAGGGCTGCGAACACCGGGGAGCTGTTTTTT
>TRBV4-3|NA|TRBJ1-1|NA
CVSSQDHVGTEAFF
TGCGTCAGCAGCCAAGATCACGTGGGGACTGAAGCTTTCTTT
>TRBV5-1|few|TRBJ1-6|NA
CASSLATGVGNSPLHF
TGCGCCAGCAGCTTAGCTACAGGAGTGGGTAATTCACCCCTCCACTTT
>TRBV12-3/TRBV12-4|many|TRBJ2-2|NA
CASSLWGAGELFF
TGTGCCAGCAGTTTGTGGGGGGCCGGGGAGCTGTTTTTT
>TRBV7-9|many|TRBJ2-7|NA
CASSKRTEISYEQYF
TGTGCCAGCAGCAAGCGGACAGAGATCTCCTACGAGCAGTACTTC
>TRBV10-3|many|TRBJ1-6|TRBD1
CAISEKGATYNSPLHF
TGTGCCATCAGTGAAAAGGGGGCGACGTATAATTCACCCCTCCACTTT
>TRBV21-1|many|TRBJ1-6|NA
CASSRDTLGSPLHF
TGTGCCAGCAGCCGGGACACATTAGGGTCACCCCTCCACTTT
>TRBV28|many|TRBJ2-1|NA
CASSSVLGPDNEQFF
TGTGCCAGCAGTTCCGTTCTGGGGCCCGACAATGAGCAGTTCTTC
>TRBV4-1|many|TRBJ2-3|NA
CASSHNGGFKVPSTDTQYF
TGCGCCAGCAGCCACAATGGAGGCTTTAAGGTACCTAGCACAGATACGCAGTATTTT
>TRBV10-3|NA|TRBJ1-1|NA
CAISESGLTEAFF
TGTGCCATCAGTGAGTCGGGGTTAACTGAAGCTTTCTTT
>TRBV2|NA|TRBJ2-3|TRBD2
CASSEALTSPRADTQYF
TGTGCCAGCAGTGAAGCGCTGACTAGCCCCCGGGCAGATACGCAGTATTTT
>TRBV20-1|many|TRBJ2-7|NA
CSAEDRTSSYEQYF
TGCAGTGCCGAAGACAGGACTAGCTCCTACGAGCAGTACTTC
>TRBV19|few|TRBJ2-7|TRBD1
CASTTTGGYREQYF
TGTGCCAGTACCACGACAGGGGGCTATCGCGAGCAGTACTTC
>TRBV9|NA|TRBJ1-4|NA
CASSVLDIDEKLFF
TGTGCCAGCAGCGTACTGGACATCGACGAAAAACTGTTTTTT
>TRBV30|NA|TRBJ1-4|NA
CAWSWGGLGEKLFF
TGTGCCTGGAGTTGGGGGGGCCTTGGTGAAAAACTGTTTTTT
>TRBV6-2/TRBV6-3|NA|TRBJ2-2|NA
CASSYGVHLPGELFF
TGTGCCAGCAGTTACGGGGTCCATTTGCCCGGGGAGCTGTTTTTT
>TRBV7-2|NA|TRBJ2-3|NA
CASSLLGNTDTQYF
TGTGCCAGCAGCTTATTGGGGAACACAGATACGCAGTATTTT
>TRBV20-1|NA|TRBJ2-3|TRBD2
CSARDGTSGARITDTQYF
TGCAGTGCTAGAGATGGGACTAGCGGGGCCCGGATCACAGATACGCAGTATTTT
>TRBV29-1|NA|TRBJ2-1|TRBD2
CSVVAGETYNEQFF
TGCAGCGTTGTAGCGGGGGAGACCTACAATGAGCAGTTCTTC
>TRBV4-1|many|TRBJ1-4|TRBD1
CASSPLTGGVEKLFF
TGCGCCAGCAGCCCTTTGACAGGGGGTGTTGAAAAACTGTTTTTT
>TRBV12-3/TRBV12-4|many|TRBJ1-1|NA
CASSPAGGVRFTEAFF
TGTGCCAGCAGCCCCGCGGGGGGCGTAAGGTTCACTGAAGCTTTCTTT
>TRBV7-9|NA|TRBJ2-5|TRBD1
CASSSPGQGGGETQYF
TGTGCCAGCAGTTCCCCGGGACAGGGAGGAGGAGAGACCCAGTACTTC
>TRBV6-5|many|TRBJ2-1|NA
CASSSPIDRFDEQFF
TGTGCCAGCAGTTCCCCGATCGACAGGTTTGATGAGCAGTTCTTC
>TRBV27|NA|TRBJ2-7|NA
CASGLRGHGQYF
TGTGCCAGCGGGTTACGGGGCCACGGGCAGTACTTC
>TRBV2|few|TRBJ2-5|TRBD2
CASRVLAGSSGETQYF
TGTGCCAGCAGAGTCCTAGCGGGATCTTCCGGAGAGACCCAGTACTTC
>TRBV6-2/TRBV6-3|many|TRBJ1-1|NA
CASSYPNRLVEAFF
TGTGCCAGCAGTTACCCGAACAGACTAGTTGAAGCTTTCTTT
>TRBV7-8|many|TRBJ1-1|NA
CASSYTGVLGTEAFF
TGTGCCAGCAGCTACACAGGCGTTTTGGGGACTGAAGCTTTCTTT
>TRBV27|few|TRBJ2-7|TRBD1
CASSPGTGILYEQYF
TGTGCCAGCAGTCCAGGGACAGGGATCCTCTACGAGCAGTACTTC
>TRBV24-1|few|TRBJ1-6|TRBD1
CATNWTGHNSPLHF
TGTGCCACCAATTGGACAGGGCATAATTCACCCCTCCACTTT
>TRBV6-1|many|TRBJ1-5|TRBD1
CASSERQGSWSNQPQHF
TGTGCCAGCAGTGAGAGACAGGGGAGCTGGAGCAATCAGCCCCAGCATTTT
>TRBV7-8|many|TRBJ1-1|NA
CASSLDGDPDTEAFF
TGTGCCAGCAGCTTAGATGGGGACCCGGACACTGAAGCTTTCTTT
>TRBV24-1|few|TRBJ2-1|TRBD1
CATSDLNDRGEQFF
TGTGCCACCAGTGATTTGAATGACAGGGGTGAGCAGTTCTTC
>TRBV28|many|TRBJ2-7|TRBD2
CASSLTGGGAVGVEQYF
TGTGCCAGCAGTTTAACGGGGGGGGGGGCCGTTGGAGTCGAGCAGTACTTC
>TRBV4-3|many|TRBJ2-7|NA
CASSQTEQVYSYEQYF
TGCGCCAGCAGCCAGACGGAGCAGGTTTACTCCTACGAGCAGTACTTC
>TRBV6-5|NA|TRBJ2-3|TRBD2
CASSPWQRGSPDTQYF
TGTGCCAGCAGCCCCTGGCAGCGGGGGAGCCCAGATACGCAGTATTTT
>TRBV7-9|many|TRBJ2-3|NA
CASNPPVGAGPDTQYF
TGTGCCAGCAACCCACCGGTGGGAGCGGGCCCAGATACGCAGTATTTT